The 5 T cell receptor beta chains listed next were all sequenced from one sample in a study of radiation and T cells in renal cell carcinoma. Specified time point: baseline pretreatment blood. The treatment is: 15 Gy SBRT to primary tumor, nephrectomy 4 weeks later. Generated by immunoSEQ multiplex PCR, the TCRdb table keeps only in-frame clones and is missing some. The sample holds over 120,000 clones, about 88% seen once. The source was blood, collected from a patient whose treatment included radiotherapy and nephrectomy. All receptors derive from a woman aged 50 to 60 with renal cell carcinoma.

The rearrangement joins TRBV11-2 to TRBJ1-3; TRBD1 might be the D (5 bases). Germline loops: CDR1 SGHAT, CDR2 FQNNGV. CDR3 length: 14 residues. Trimming left V 5 bases short and J 0 bases short, with 8 bases between. CDR3 sequence reads: CASSKGSSGNTIYF. The CDR3 region has the DNA TGTGCCAGCAGCAAGGGGAGCTCTGGAAACACCATATATTTT.

This clone turned up a few times. The chain has TRBV4-3 and TRBJ1-1; D is unresolved. V gave up 0 bases and J gave up 7 bases, with 15 bases separating them. The CDR3 has 15 residues. Germline CDR1 reads LGHNA; CDR2 reads YSLEER. The CDR3 DNA follows: TGCGCCAGCAGCCAAGATGGAGCCAGTCCGAATGAAGCTTTCTTT. It codes for CASSQDGASPNEAFF.

This sequence joins TRBV6-5 and TRBJ1-5; D may be TRBD1 (6 bases). Deletions cut 6 bases from V and 3 bases from J, with 12 bases between. CDR1 is MNHEY, CDR2 SVGAGI, per germline. The length of the CDR3 is 14 residues. The CDR3 DNA reads as TGTGCCAGCAGGACAGGAGGGGACAATCAGCCCCAGCATTTT. Its protein product is CASRTGGDNQPQHF.

The V gene is TRBV6-5, the J gene TRBJ1-1, with D maybe TRBD1 (5 bases). Germline CDR1 and CDR2: MNHEY and SVGAGI. Trimming left V 6 bases short and J 9 bases short, with 11 bases between. This CDR3 comprises 11 residues. CDR3 region: CASRNQGKAFF. The CDR3 DNA is TGTGCCAGCAGGAACCAGGGCAAAGCTTTCTTT.

The chain has TRBV6-1 and TRBJ2-7; TRBD1 matches at 8 bases. V lost 4 bases to trimming and J lost 6 bases; unmatched junction nucleotides: 11. The CDR3 spans 15 residues. Germline CDR1 is MNHNS and CDR2 is SASEGT. In nucleotides, the CDR3 is TGTGCCAGCAGTGCAAGACAGGGGCTGTGGGGCGAGCAGTACTTC. It translates to CASSARQGLWGEQYF.